The 7 T cell receptor beta chains presented below share a single source sample, sequenced in a study of human T cells and chemical hapten exposure. TCRdb re-derived calls from the RACE reads in MiXCR, one entry per CDR3 protein. The top ten hold 2.4% of the sample, which has over 100,000 distinct CDR3 sequences, over 9% seen once. Time point of the sample: patch test 3, about 24 weeks after DPC sensitization. Treatment here: therapeutic diphenylcyclopropenone sensitization with weekly scalp DPC. The starting material was whole blood, obtained in connection with sensitization to the hapten diphenylcyclopropenone (DPC). All receptors come from a woman aged 45-65 years with alopecia areata. Some clones in this sample may be carry-over from other donors' samples.

This clonotype was observed a few times. The rearrangement uses TRBV3-1 and TRBJ2-1, with D tentatively TRBD2 (7 bases). CDR3 length: 14 amino acids. Germline V gene data show CDR1 as LGHDT and CDR2 as YNNKEL (reference sequence). The V end lost 4 bases, the J end lost 5 bases, and 12 bases lay between the germline ends. CDR3 amino acids: CASSPRGRDNEQFF. The CDR3 DNA follows: TGTGCCAGCAGCCCGCGGGGGCGCGACAATGAGCAGTTCTTC.

This clonotype was detected ten times or more. V usage is TRBV20-1 and J usage is TRBJ1-5; 9 nucleotides match TRBD1. Germline V gene lookup returns CDR1 DFQATT and CDR2 SNEGSKA (reference sequence). The CDR3 totals 14 residues. J was trimmed by 6 bases and V by 2 bases; bases with no gene match: 5. Here the CDR3 reads CSARTGTGTQPQHF. CDR3 sequence (DNA): TGCAGTGCTAGAACCGGGACAGGGACTCAGCCCCAGCATTTT.

This clonotype appeared many times. The V and J genes are TRBV28 and TRBJ2-6; tentative D call: TRBD1 (5 bases). The CDR3 consists of 15 residues. CDR1 and CDR2 (germline): MDHEN, SYDVKM. The V gene lost 5 bases and the J gene lost 2 bases, with 10 bases spanning the gap. The CDR3 protein is CASSLGQAGANVLTF. The CDR3 DNA follows: TGTGCCAGCAGTCTGGGGCAGGCTGGGGCCAACGTCCTGACTTTC.

This clonotype was recorded a few times. The chain recombines TRBV5-5 with TRBJ2-6, with D unclear. V lost 3 bases to trimming and J lost 4 bases, with 14 bases between them. The CDR3 spans 16 residues. Germline V gene sequence: CDR1 SGHKS, CDR2 YYEKEE (reference sequence). CDR3 DNA: TGTGCCAGCAGCTCCGCTCGAGGAGCCGGGGCCAACGTCCTGACTTTC. Translation: CASSSARGAGANVLTF.

V usage is TRBV20-1 and J usage is TRBJ2-3; the D is unclear. Germline CDR1 reads DFQATT; CDR2 reads SNEGSKA (reference sequence). The CDR3 runs to 14 residues. V lost 3 bases and J lost 4, with 14 bases in between. The CDR3 sequence is CSASALMVADTQYF. CDR3 sequence (DNA): TGCAGTGCTAGTGCGCTGATGGTTGCAGATACGCAGTATTTT.

This clonotype was detected only a few times. The chain links TRBV7-2 to TRBJ2-7, with D perhaps assigned TRBD1 or TRBD2 (7 bases each). The CDR3 has 14 amino acids. CDR1 and CDR2 (germline): SGHTA, FQGNSA. Trimming took 0 bases from V and 7 from J, leaving 13 bases between them. In DNA form, the CDR3 reads TGTGCCAGCAGCTTAGCGTCCAGGGGGGGAGAGCAGTACTTC. Encoded protein: CASSLASRGGEQYF.

This clonotype was found many times. The chain combines TRBV27 with TRBJ2-3; 11 bases map to TRBD2. Germline V lookup: CDR1 MNHEY, CDR2 SMNVEV (reference sequence). The CDR3 sequence is 21 residues long. Losses at the gene ends were 4 bases for V and 1 base for J; bases not matched to a gene: 19. The CDR3 coding sequence is TGTGCCAGCAGTTCCCTACTAGCGGGGGTGACTATTCTACCCCGCACAGATACGCAGTATTTT. This sequence encodes CASSSLLAGVTILPRTDTQYF.